This T cell receptor (beta chain) was profiled in a study of post-analysis software for immune sequencing data. Whole-study results and caveats: Five TRBV segments were significantly more frequent in patients than in controls. TRBV5-6, TRBV5-1 and TRBV20-1 were among these segments. There was significantly lower normalized Chao1 diversity in multiple sclerosis patients than in controls. Strong same-batch co-clustering of samples appeared with F measure clustering.

This clonotype was counted between two and nine times. Its specificity is unknown. Each TCR beta cDNA library carried unique molecular identifiers. From the PCR reads, TCRdb called clonotypes with MiXCR, one entry per CDR3 protein. The sample comprises fewer than 600,000 distinct CDR3 sequences, roughly 45% of which are singletons, and around an eighth rests with the top ten. V lost 3 bases and J lost 5, with 13 bases in between. Germline CDR1 is MNHEY and CDR2 is SVGAGI. There are 15 residues in the CDR3. The gene calls are TRBV6-5 and TRBJ2-2; D gene ambiguous. The receptor comes from a girl aged 10 to 17 with multiple sclerosis. Specimen: blood. The CDR3: CASSYDLGPTGELFF. The CDR3 nucleotides are TGTGCCAGCAGTTATGACTTAGGCCCTACCGGGGAGCTGTTTTTT.